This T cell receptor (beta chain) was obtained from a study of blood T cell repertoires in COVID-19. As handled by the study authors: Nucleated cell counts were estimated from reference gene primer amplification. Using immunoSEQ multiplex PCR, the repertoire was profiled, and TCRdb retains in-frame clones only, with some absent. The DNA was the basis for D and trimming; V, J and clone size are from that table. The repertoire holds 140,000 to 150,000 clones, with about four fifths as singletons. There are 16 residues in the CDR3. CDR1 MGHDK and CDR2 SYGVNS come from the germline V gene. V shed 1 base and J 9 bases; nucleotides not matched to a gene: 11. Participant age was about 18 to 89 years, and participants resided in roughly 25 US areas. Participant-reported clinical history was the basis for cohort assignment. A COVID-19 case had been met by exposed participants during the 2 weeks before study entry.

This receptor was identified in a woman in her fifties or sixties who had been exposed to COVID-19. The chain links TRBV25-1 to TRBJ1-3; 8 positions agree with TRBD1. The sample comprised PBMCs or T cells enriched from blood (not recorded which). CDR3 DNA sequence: TGTGCCAGCAGTGAATCTGGCAGGGGGCCGAGTAGCACCATATATTTT. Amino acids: CASSESGRGPSSTIYF.